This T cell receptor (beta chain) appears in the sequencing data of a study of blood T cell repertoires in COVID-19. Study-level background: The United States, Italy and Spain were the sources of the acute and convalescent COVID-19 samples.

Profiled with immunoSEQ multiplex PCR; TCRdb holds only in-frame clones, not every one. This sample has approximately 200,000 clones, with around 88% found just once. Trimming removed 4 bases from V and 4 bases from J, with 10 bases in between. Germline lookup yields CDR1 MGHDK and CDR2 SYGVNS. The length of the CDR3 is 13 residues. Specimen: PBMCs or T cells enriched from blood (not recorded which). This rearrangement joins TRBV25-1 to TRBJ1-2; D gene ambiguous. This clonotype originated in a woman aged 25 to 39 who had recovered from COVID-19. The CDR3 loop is CASSVGVGYGYTF. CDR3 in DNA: TGTGCCAGCAGTGTCGGGGTTGGCTATGGCTACACCTTC.